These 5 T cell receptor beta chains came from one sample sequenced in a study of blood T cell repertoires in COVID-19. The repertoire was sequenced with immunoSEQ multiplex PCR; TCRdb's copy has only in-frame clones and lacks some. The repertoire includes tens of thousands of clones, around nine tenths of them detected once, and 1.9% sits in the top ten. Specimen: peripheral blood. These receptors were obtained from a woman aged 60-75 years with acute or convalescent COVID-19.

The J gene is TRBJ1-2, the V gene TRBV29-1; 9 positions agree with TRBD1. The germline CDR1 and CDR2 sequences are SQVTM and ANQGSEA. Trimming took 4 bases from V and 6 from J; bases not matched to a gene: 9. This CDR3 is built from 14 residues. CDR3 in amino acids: CSVAQGQGIDGYTF. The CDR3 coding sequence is TGCAGCGTTGCCCAGGGACAGGGCATTGATGGCTACACCTTC.

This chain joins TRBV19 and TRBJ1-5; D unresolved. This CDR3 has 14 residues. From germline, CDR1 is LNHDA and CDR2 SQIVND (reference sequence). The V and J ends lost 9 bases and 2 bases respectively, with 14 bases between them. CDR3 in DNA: TGTGCCAGCAAAGAAAGGAGTCGCAATCAGCCCCAGCATTTT. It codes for CASKERSRNQPQHF.

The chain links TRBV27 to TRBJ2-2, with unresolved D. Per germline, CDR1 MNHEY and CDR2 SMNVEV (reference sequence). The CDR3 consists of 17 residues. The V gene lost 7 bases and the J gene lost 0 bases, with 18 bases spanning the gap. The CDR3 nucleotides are TGTGCCAGCACCGAAGATACTACGACCACGAACACCGGGGAGCTGTTTTTT. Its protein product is CASTEDTTTTNTGELFF.

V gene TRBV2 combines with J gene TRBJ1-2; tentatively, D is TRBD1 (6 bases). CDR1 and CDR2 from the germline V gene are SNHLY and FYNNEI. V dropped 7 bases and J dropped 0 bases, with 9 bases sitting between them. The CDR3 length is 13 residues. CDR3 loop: CASMQGSNYGYTF. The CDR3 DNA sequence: TGTGCCAGCATGCAGGGGTCTAACTATGGCTACACCTTC.

The chain's CDR3 is CASSLDRAGYTF. Written as DNA, the CDR3 is TGTGCCAGCAGCTTAGACAGGGCTGGCTACACCTTC. The gene calls are TRBV7-9 and TRBJ1-2; a possible D gene is TRBD1 (6 bases). V lost 1 base to trimming and J lost 7 bases, with 7 bases between them. Germline V CDR1 and CDR2: SEHNR, FQNEAQ (reference sequence). This CDR3 has 12 residues.